Listed below are T cell receptor beta chains from one sample, sequenced in a study of blood T cell repertoires in COVID-19. TCRdb keeps only in-frame clones here, not all; method: immunoSEQ multiplex PCR. The table shows fewer than 45,000 clones, with 81% occurring only once. The specimen sequenced was peripheral blood. The receptors originated from a man aged 35-49 years with active or convalescent COVID-19. Each CDR3 is given with its conserved first and last residue. A D gene is named only where the DNA matches it firmly. Clone size is not always given. Where it is, it says once, few, many or a class for expanded clones.

abundance,d_gene,j_gene,v_gene,CDR3nt,CDR3aa
NA,NA,TRBJ2-5,TRBV6-1,TGTGCCAGCAGTGAACGGGGTATCGGAGAGACCCAGTACTTC,CASSERGIGETQYF
NA,NA,TRBJ2-7,TRBV7-8,TGTGCCAGCAGCGTAGAAGGGAGGGAGCAGTACTTC,CASSVEGREQYF
NA,NA,TRBJ1-2,TRBV2,TGTGCCAGCAGTGAAGGGGGCGCGGCCAACTATGGCTACACCTTC,CASSEGGAANYGYTF
NA,NA,TRBJ1-3,TRBV28,TGTGCCAGCACCTACCATTTGGGGGAGGCTAGGGTCTTCTACTCTGGAAACACCATATATTTT,CASTYHLGEARVFYSGNTIYF
NA,TRBD2,TRBJ2-3,TRBV7-2,TGTGCCAGCAGCACCCAAGCGGGAGGGCCGACAGATACGCAGTATTTT,CASSTQAGGPTDTQYF
NA,NA,TRBJ2-5,TRBV4-3,TGCGCCAGCAGCCAAGAGGGGGGATTGGGAGAGACCCAGTACTTC,CASSQEGGLGETQYF
NA,TRBD1,TRBJ1-5,TRBV9,TGTGCCAGCAGTCGACAGGGGGAAGAACAACAGCCCCAGCATTTT,CASSRQGEEQQPQHF
NA,NA,TRBJ2-1,TRBV5-1,TGCGCCAGCAGCCTCTCGGACAGTGAAAGTAGCGAGCAGTTCTTC,CASSLSDSESSEQFF
NA,NA,TRBJ1-4,TRBV3-1/TRBV3-2,TGTGCCAGCAGCCCCGGGGGAAGGAACGAAAAACTGTTTTTT,CASSPGGRNEKLFF
NA,NA,TRBJ2-5,TRBV7-2,TGTGCCAGCAGCTCCAGTCCCCAAGAGACCCAGTACTTC,CASSSSPQETQYF
NA,NA,TRBJ2-5,TRBV4-2,TGTGCCAGCAGCCAAGGTAGTTCGAAGGGGCTAGAGACCCAGTACTTC,CASSQGSSKGLETQYF
NA,TRBD2,TRBJ2-3,TRBV5-6,TGTGCCAGCACTGAACTGGGACTAGCGGCAGGAGGAGGCACAGATACGCAGTATTTT,CASTELGLAAGGGTDTQYF
NA,TRBD2,TRBJ2-3,TRBV7-3,TGTGCCAGCTCTAGCGGGATTATTAGCACAGATACGCAGTATTTT,CASSSGIISTDTQYF
once,TRBD2,TRBJ2-2,TRBV10-2,TGCGCCAGCAGCAAGTTAGATAGCGGGACCGGGGAGCTGTTTTTT,CASSKLDSGTGELFF
NA,TRBD1,TRBJ2-5,TRBV28,TGTGCCAGCAGTTTTTGGGACAGGACCCTCTTGGAGACCCAGTACTTC,CASSFWDRTLLETQYF
NA,NA,TRBJ1-4,TRBV4-2,TGTGCCAGCAGCCAAGGGGGGGGTCCTGAAAAACTGTTTTTT,CASSQGGGPEKLFF
NA,NA,TRBJ2-1,TRBV7-9,TGTGCCAGCAGCCGGGAGTTCTCCTACAATGAGCAGTTCTTC,CASSREFSYNEQFF
once,NA,TRBJ2-3,TRBV12-3/TRBV12-4,TGTGCCAGCCGACAGTATACAGATACGCAGTATTTT,CASRQYTDTQYF
NA,NA,TRBJ1-4,TRBV19,TGTGCCAGTAGTATGGGACGGAGGGTTGAAAAACTGTTTTTT,CASSMGRRVEKLFF
NA,NA,TRBJ1-1,TRBV10-1,TGCGCCAGCAGTGAGTCTCGAGGGTCGAACACTGAAGCTTTCTTT,CASSESRGSNTEAFF
NA,NA,TRBJ1-2,TRBV6-5,TGTGCCAGCAGTTACGGCGGCAGGGACTATGGCTACACCTTC,CASSYGGRDYGYTF
NA,TRBD1,TRBJ1-6,TRBV7-6,TGTGCCAGCAGCCAGACAGGGGCCGCCTCCTATAATTCACCCCTCCACTTT,CASSQTGAASYNSPLHF